The rows below give T cell receptor beta chains drawn from one sample of a study of blood T cell repertoires in COVID-19. Assay used: immunoSEQ multiplex PCR; TCRdb lists only in-frame clones, some missing. The sample lists roughly 200,000 clones, less than 90% occurring once. Sequencing was carried out using peripheral blood. The origin of the receptors is a man in his sixties or seventies with acute or convalescent COVID-19. Each CDR3 is given without its conserved first and last residue. Each record gives: V gene, clone size, J gene, CDR3 protein. Rows may omit the clone size; those that give it use once, few, many or a size class.

v_call: TRBV2; clone_size: NA; j_call: TRBJ2-5; cdr3_aa: ASRWEQVQETQY
v_call: TRBV12-3/TRBV12-4; clone_size: NA; j_call: TRBJ2-7; cdr3_aa: ASSRTSGGEQY
v_call: TRBV19; clone_size: NA; j_call: TRBJ1-3; cdr3_aa: ATQRYSGNTIY
v_call: TRBV10-3; clone_size: NA; j_call: TRBJ2-5; cdr3_aa: AISESNGGEETQY
v_call: TRBV2; clone_size: once; j_call: TRBJ2-5; cdr3_aa: ASSEVGLAGYKY
v_call: TRBV5-1; clone_size: NA; j_call: TRBJ2-2; cdr3_aa: ASSLAGGTNTGELF
v_call: TRBV6-5; clone_size: NA; j_call: TRBJ1-1; cdr3_aa: ASSRQGANTEAF
v_call: TRBV27; clone_size: NA; j_call: TRBJ2-5; cdr3_aa: ASSDRGSPQETQY
v_call: TRBV11-1; clone_size: NA; j_call: TRBJ2-5; cdr3_aa: ASSSGLAGYQETQY
v_call: TRBV5-1; clone_size: NA; j_call: TRBJ2-1; cdr3_aa: ASSLNPGSYNEQF
v_call: TRBV28; clone_size: few; j_call: TRBJ1-3; cdr3_aa: ASSSRTSGLSGNTIY
v_call: TRBV5-4; clone_size: once; j_call: TRBJ2-1; cdr3_aa: ASSSGTPDFNLYNEQF
v_call: TRBV27; clone_size: once; j_call: TRBJ2-5; cdr3_aa: ASSNGGRAGETQY
v_call: TRBV28; clone_size: NA; j_call: TRBJ2-1; cdr3_aa: ASSLSRTSGSYNEQF
v_call: TRBV18; clone_size: once; j_call: TRBJ2-2; cdr3_aa: ASSPSSIRTGELF
v_call: TRBV2; clone_size: NA; j_call: TRBJ1-2; cdr3_aa: ASRSDRGLAGYT